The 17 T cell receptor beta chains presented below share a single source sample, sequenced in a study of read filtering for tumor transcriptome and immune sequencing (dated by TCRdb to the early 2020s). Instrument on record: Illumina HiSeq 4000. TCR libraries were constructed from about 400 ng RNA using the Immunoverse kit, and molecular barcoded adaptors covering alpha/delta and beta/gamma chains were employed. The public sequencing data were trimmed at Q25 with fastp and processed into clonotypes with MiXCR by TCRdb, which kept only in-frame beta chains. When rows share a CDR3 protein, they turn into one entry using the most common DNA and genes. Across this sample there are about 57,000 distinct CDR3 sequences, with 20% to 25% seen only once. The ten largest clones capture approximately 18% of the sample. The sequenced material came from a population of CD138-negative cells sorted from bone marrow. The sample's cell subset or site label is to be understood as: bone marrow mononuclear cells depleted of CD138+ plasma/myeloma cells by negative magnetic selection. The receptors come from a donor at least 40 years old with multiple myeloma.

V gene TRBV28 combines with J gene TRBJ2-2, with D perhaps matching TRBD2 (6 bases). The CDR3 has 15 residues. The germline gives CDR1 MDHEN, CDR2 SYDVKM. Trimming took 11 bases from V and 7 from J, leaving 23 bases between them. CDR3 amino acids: CASHGTSGIGGELFF. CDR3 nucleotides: TGTGCCTCCCATGGGACTTCAGGGATAGGCGGGGAGCTGTTTTTT.

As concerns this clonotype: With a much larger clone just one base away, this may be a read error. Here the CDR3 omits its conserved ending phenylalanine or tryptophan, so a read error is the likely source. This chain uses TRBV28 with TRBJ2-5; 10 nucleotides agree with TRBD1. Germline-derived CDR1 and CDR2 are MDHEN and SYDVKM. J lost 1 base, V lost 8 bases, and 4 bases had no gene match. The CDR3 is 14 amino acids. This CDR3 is CASRQGAVQETQYS. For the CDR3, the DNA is TGTGCCAGCCGACAGGGGGCTGTCCAAGAGACCCAGTACTCC.

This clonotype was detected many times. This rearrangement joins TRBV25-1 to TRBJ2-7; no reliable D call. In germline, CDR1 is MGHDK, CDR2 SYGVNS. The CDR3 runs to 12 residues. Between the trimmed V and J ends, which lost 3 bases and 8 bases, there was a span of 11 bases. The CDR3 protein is CASSEDQQKQYF. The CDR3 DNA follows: TGTGCCAGCAGTGAGGACCAGCAGAAGCAGTACTTC.

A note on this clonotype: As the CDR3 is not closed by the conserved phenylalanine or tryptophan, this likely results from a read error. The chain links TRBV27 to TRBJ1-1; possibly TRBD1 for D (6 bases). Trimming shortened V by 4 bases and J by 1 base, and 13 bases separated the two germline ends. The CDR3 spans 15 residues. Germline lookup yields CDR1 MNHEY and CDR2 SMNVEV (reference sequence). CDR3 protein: CASSSFGGPNTEAFL. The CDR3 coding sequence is TGTGCCAGCAGTTCCTTTGGGGGGCCGAACACTGAAGCTTTCCTT.

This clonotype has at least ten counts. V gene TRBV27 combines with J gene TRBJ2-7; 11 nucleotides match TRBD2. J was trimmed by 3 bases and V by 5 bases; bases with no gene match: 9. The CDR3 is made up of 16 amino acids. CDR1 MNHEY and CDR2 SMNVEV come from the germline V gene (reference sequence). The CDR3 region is CASSPNRLAGNYEQYF. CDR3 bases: TGTGCCAGCAGTCCCAACCGACTAGCGGGGAACTACGAGCAGTACTTC.

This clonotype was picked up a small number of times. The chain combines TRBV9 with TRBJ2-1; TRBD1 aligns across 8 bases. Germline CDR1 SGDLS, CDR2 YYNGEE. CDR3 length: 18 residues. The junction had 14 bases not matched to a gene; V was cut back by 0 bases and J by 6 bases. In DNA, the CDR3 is TGTGCCAGCAGCGTAGAAGGAGTAGGACAGGGAGATCGCAATGAGCAGTTCTTC. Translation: CASSVEGVGQGDRNEQFF. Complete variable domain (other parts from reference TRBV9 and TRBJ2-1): DSGVTQTPKHLITATGQRVTLRCSPRSGDLSVYWYQQSLDQGLQFLIQYYNGEERAKGNILERFSAQQFPDLHSELNLSSLELGDSALYFCASSVEGVGQGDRNEQFFGPGTRLTVL.

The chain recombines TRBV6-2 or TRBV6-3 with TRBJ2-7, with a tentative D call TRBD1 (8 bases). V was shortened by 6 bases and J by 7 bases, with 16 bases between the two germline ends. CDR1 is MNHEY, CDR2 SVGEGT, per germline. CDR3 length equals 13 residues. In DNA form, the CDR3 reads TGTGCCAGCAGCCGCGGACAGGGAGGGGAGCAGTACTTC. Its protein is CASSRGQGGEQYF.

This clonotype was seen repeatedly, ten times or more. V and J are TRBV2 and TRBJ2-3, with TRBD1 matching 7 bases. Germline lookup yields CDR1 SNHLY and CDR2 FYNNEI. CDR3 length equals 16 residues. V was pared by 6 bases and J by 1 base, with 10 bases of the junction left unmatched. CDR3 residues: CASSEGQLSGTDTQYF. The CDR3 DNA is TGTGCCAGCAGCGAGGGACAGTTGAGTGGCACAGATACGCAGTATTTT.

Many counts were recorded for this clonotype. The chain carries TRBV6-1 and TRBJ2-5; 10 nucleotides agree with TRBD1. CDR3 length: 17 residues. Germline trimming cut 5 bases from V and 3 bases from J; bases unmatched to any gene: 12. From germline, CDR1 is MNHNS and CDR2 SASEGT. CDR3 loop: CASSLHHGTGEEETQYF. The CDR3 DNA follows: TGTGCCAGCAGTCTACACCATGGGACAGGGGAGGAAGAGACCCAGTACTTC.

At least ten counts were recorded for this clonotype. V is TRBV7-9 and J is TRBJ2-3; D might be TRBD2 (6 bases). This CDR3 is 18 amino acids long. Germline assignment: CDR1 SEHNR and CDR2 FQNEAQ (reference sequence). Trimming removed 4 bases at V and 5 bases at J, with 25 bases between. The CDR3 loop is CASSSYPPDYPGGDTQYF. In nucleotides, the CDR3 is TGTGCCAGCAGCTCCTACCCACCGGACTATCCCGGGGGAGATACGCAGTATTTT. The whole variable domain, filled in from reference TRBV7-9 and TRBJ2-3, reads DTGVSQNPRHKITKRGQNVTFRCDPISEHNRLYWYRQTLGQGPEFLTYFQNEAQLEKSRLLSDRFSAERPKGSFSTLEIQRTEQGDSAMYLCASSSYPPDYPGGDTQYFGPGTRLTVL.

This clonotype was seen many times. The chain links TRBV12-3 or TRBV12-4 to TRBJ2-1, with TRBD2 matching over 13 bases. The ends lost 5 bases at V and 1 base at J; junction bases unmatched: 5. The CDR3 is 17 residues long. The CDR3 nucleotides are TGTGCCAGCAGTCGAAAACTAGCGGGGGGGTCCTACAATGAGCAGTTCTTC. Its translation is CASSRKLAGGSYNEQFF.

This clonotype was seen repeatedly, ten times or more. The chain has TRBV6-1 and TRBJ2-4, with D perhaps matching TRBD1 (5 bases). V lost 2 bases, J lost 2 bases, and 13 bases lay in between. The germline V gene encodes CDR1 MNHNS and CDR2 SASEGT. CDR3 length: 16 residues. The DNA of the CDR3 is TGTGCCAGCAGTGAAATGTGGGGCGCGCCCAAAAACATTCAGTACTTC. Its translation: CASSEMWGAPKNIQYF.

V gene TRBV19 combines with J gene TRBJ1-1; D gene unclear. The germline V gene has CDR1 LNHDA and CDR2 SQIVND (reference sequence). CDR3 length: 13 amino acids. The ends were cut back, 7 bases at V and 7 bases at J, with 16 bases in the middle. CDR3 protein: CASTVGGPDEAFF. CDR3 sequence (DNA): TGTGCCAGTACCGTCGGTGGACCGGATGAAGCTTTCTTT.

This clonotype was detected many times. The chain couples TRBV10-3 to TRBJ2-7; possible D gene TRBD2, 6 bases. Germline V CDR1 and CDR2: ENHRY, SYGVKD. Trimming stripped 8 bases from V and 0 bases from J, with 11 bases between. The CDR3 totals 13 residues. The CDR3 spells CAILGTSSYEQYF. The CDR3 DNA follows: TGTGCCATCCTCGGGACTTCCTCCTACGAGCAGTACTTC.

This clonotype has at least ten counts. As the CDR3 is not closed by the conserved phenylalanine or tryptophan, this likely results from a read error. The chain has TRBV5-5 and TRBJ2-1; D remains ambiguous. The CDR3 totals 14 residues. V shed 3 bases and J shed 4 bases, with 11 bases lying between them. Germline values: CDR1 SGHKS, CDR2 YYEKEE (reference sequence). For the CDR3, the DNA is TGTGCCAGCAGCTGGTCGACCCTATACAATGAGCAGTTCCTC. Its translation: CASSWSTLYNEQFL.

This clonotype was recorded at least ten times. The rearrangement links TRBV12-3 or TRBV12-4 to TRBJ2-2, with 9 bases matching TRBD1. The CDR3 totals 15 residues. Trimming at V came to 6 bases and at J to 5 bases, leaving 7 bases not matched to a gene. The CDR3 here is CASRTGTGITGELFF. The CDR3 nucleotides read TGTGCCAGCAGGACCGGGACAGGGATAACCGGGGAGCTGTTTTTT.

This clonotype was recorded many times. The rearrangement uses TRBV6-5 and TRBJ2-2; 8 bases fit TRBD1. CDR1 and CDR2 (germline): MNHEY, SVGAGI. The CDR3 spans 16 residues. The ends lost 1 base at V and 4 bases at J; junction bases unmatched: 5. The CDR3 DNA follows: TGTGCCAGCAGTTACTTCGGACAGGGTGGCACCGGGGAGCTGTTTTTT. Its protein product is CASSYFGQGGTGELFF.